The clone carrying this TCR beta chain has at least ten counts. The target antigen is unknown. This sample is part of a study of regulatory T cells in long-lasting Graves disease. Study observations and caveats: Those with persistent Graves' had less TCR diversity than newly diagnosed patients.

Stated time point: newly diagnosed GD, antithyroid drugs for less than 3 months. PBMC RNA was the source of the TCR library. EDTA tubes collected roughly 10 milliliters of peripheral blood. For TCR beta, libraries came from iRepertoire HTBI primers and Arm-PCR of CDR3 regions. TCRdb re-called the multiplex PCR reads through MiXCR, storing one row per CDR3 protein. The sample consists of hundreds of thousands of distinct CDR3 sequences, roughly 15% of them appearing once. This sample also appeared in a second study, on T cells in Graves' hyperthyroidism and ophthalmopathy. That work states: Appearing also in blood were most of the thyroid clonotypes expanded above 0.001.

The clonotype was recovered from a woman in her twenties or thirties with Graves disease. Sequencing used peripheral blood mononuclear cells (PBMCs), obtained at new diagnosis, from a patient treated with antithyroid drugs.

CDR3 sequence reads: CAWSSQPNQPQHF. CDR3 nucleotide sequence: TGTGCCTGGAGTAGCCAGCCCAATCAGCCCCAGCATTTT. This rearrangement joins TRBV30 to TRBJ1-5; no clear D. The CDR3 loop spans 13 amino acids. V was shortened by 2 bases and J by 3 bases, with 8 bases between the two germline ends. In germline, CDR1 is GTSNPN, CDR2 SVGIG (reference sequence).